This T cell receptor (beta chain) was captured by sequencing in a study of blood T cell repertoires in COVID-19. Study context: Acute-phase and convalescent COVID-19 samples originated in the United States, Italy and Spain.

Per the original methods: Amplification with reference gene primers provided the estimates of nucleated cell counts. TCRdb's copy holds only in-frame clones and misses some; the assay was immunoSEQ multiplex PCR. That table gives V, J and clone size, and the DNA gave D and trimming. The sample has about 230,000 clones, about nine tenths seen once. The sequencing input was peripheral blood. The receptor was isolated from a man aged 45 to 65 with COVID-19, enrolled during active disease.

CDR3 sequence: CASQTGSGPADTQYF. CDR3 in DNA: TGTGCCAGCCAGACGGGAAGCGGGCCCGCAGATACGCAGTATTTT. The chain recombines TRBV7-3 with TRBJ2-3, with D maybe TRBD2 (6 bases). V lost 8 bases and J lost 4, with 19 bases in between. The CDR3 runs 15 residues. Per the germline V gene, CDR1 is SGHTA and CDR2 is FQGTGA.